These 29 T cell receptor beta chains share one sample of origin, sequenced in a study of early T cells in non-severe SARS-CoV-2 infection. TCRdb reprocessed the 5' RACE reads with MiXCR, giving one entry per CDR3 protein. Here the sample spans around 21,000 distinct CDR3 sequences, more than 5% being singletons. The input for sequencing was whole blood, taken at baseline. These receptors all stem from an adult who was a healthcare worker with PCR-confirmed SARS-CoV-2 infection or an uninfected control (not recorded which).

This clonotype was recorded at least ten times. The chain joins TRBV7-9 to TRBJ2-1; 7 bases map to TRBD2. The germline gives CDR1 SEHNR, CDR2 FQNEAQ (reference sequence). CDR3 size: 13 residues. Trimming at V came to 8 bases and at J to 2 bases, leaving 3 bases not matched to a gene. The CDR3 DNA follows: TGTGCCAGCGGGACTAACACCTACAATGAGCAGTTCTTC. This encodes CASGTNTYNEQFF.

This clonotype was observed many times. The gene calls are TRBV4-3 and TRBJ1-1; D unresolved. The CDR3 spans 13 residues. Trimming took 1 base from V and 5 from J, leaving 8 bases between them. In germline, CDR1 is LGHNA, CDR2 YSLEER. CDR3 in DNA: TGCGCCAGCAGCCAAGGCCTGATAACTGAAGCTTTCTTT. Amino acids: CASSQGLITEAFF.

This clonotype was observed a handful of times. This chain joins TRBV7-6 and TRBJ2-1, with D possibly matching TRBD2 (5 bases). The germline gives CDR1 SGHVS, CDR2 FNYEAQ. The CDR3 runs to 12 residues. V lost 6 bases and J lost 11, with 14 bases in between. CDR3 protein: CASSQGGQKQFF. The DNA of the CDR3 is TGTGCCAGCAGTCAAGGCGGGCAGAAGCAGTTCTTC.

This clonotype showed up just a few times. The CDR3 DNA reads as TGTGCCAGCTCATCCGACAGGGGCAGGCAGCCCCAGCATTTT. Protein: CASSSDRGRQPQHF. This rearrangement joins TRBV18 to TRBJ1-5; TRBD1 agrees at 8 bases. V lost 5 bases and J lost 7; bases outside the gene matches: 7. CDR3 length: 14 amino acids. The V gene's germline CDR1 is KGHSH and CDR2 LQKENI.

V usage is TRBV19 and J usage is TRBJ2-2; either TRBD1 or TRBD2 may fit D (5 bases each). The V end lost 6 bases, the J end lost 1 base, and 12 bases lay between the germline ends. The CDR3 runs 15 residues. The V gene's germline CDR1 is LNHDA and CDR2 SQIVND (reference sequence). CDR3 DNA sequence: TGTGCCAGTAGATTTGGGACGGTGAACACCGGGGAGCTGTTTTTT. Its protein product is CASRFGTVNTGELFF.

This clonotype was counted a few times. The chain recombines TRBV9 with TRBJ1-3; D perhaps matches TRBD1 (5 bases). The V end was cut by 7 bases, the J end by 1 base, with 21 bases between. The CDR3 extends over 17 amino acids. CDR1 and CDR2 (germline): SGDLS, YYNGEE. The CDR3 here is CASSGASSKSSGNTIYF. The CDR3, as DNA: TGTGCCAGCTCCGGGGCCAGTTCCAAATCATCTGGAAACACCATATATTTT.

The sample holds a few counts of this clonotype. The chain couples TRBV3-1 to TRBJ1-4, with D possibly TRBD1 on 6 matching bases. The germline V gene encodes CDR1 LGHDT and CDR2 YNNKEL (reference sequence). The CDR3 has 14 residues. V was clipped by 4 bases and J by 4 bases, with 10 bases between them. CDR3 DNA: TGTGCCAGCAGCCCCGGACAGCTTAATGAAAAACTGTTTTTT. Its protein product is CASSPGQLNEKLFF.

At least ten counts were recorded for this clonotype. V and J are TRBV15 and TRBJ2-1; 7 bases fit TRBD1. Losses at the gene ends were 8 bases for V and 7 bases for J; bases not matched to a gene: 11. The CDR3 loop spans 14 amino acids. CDR1 is LNHNV, CDR2 YYDKDF, per germline (reference sequence). The CDR3 DNA reads TGTGCCACCCTCGGACAGGACCTTGGGAATGAGCAGTTCTTC. Its translation: CATLGQDLGNEQFF.

In its sample, this clonotype was seen many times. This chain uses TRBV6-2 or TRBV6-3 with TRBJ2-4, with a weak D call TRBD2 (5 bases). The V end was cut by 6 bases, the J end by 7 bases, with 13 bases between. CDR3 length equals 13 residues. The germline V gene has CDR1 MNHEY and CDR2 SVGEGT. The CDR3 loop is CASSPRRLNIQYF. The CDR3 DNA sequence: TGTGCCAGCAGCCCCCGGAGGCTCAACATTCAGTACTTC.

This clonotype was seen ten or more times. The CDR3: CATSRESGTAKNIQYF. In DNA, the CDR3 is TGTGCCACCAGCAGAGAAAGCGGGACAGCCAAAAACATTCAGTACTTC. This chain uses TRBV15 with TRBJ2-4; 7 nucleotides align to TRBD2. This CDR3 contains 16 residues. The ends lost 0 bases at V and 0 bases at J; junction bases unmatched: 2. Germline V gene sequence: CDR1 LNHNV, CDR2 YYDKDF (reference sequence).

This clonotype is medium-sized (0.01 to 0.1%). This chain connects TRBV7-9 to TRBJ2-5; maybe TRBD2 (6 bases). Trimming took 1 base from V and 0 from J, leaving 9 bases between them. Germline V lookup: CDR1 SEHNR, CDR2 FQNEAQ (reference sequence). The length of the CDR3 is 15 residues. In DNA form, the CDR3 reads TGTGCCAGCAGCTTAGTGGAGGGAGACCAAGAGACCCAGTACTTC. Its protein product is CASSLVEGDQETQYF.

The table lists this clonotype with a few counts. The chain uses TRBV12-3 or TRBV12-4 and TRBJ2-3, with 12 positions matching TRBD2. V shed 6 bases, J shed 5 bases, and the junction held 6 bases outside the gene matches. The CDR3 sequence is 15 residues long. CDR3 protein: CASSSTSGGLDTQYF. CDR3 nucleotides: TGTGCCAGCAGCTCGACTAGCGGGGGCCTAGATACGCAGTATTTT.

The V and J genes are TRBV4-3 and TRBJ2-2; the D gene could be TRBD1 or TRBD2 (5 bases each). The CDR3 runs to 15 residues. Trimming removed 0 bases at V and 5 bases at J, with 10 bases between. CDR1 is LGHNA and CDR2 is YSLEER in the germline V gene. CDR3 DNA: TGCGCCAGCAGCCAAGATTGGGACGGAACCGGGGAGCTGTTTTTT. Translated: CASSQDWDGTGELFF.

By sample share, this clonotype is medium-sized. V usage is TRBV7-9 and J usage is TRBJ1-2, with unresolved D. Germline values: CDR1 SEHNR, CDR2 FQNEAQ (reference sequence). This CDR3 is built from 11 residues. The V end was cut by 1 base, the J end by 8 bases, with 5 bases between. The CDR3 nucleotides read TGTGCCAGCAGCTTAGTGGAAGGCTACACCTTC. Translating gives CASSLVEGYTF.

Written as DNA, the CDR3 is TGTGCCACCAGCAGAAATTCGTACGAGCAGTACTTC. Encoded protein: CATSRNSYEQYF. The chain carries TRBV15 and TRBJ2-7; D is undetermined. Trimming cost V 2 bases and J 4 bases, with 6 bases left between them. The CDR3 totals 12 residues. Germline V gene data show CDR1 as LNHNV and CDR2 as YYDKDF (reference sequence).

This clonotype occurred a few times. CDR3 protein: CASSRTWGYTF. The CDR3 DNA sequence: TGTGCCAGCAGCCGGACTTGGGGCTACACCTTC. The chain combines TRBV7-2 with TRBJ1-2; D remains ambiguous. Per germline, CDR1 SGHTA and CDR2 FQGNSA. The V end lost 5 bases, the J end lost 8 bases, and 9 bases lay between the germline ends. The length of the CDR3 is 11 residues.

This clonotype showed up just a few times. V and J are TRBV3-1 and TRBJ2-7; D is undetermined. V was pared by 4 bases and J by 5 bases, with 9 bases between. The CDR3 contains 12 residues. Germline assignment: CDR1 LGHDT and CDR2 YNNKEL (reference sequence). The chain's CDR3 is CASSLEAHEQYF. The CDR3 nucleotides read TGTGCCAGCAGCCTAGAGGCCCACGAGCAGTACTTC.

This clonotype was counted many times. J is TRBJ2-5 and V is TRBV20-1; TRBD2 matches at 14 bases. V dropped 5 bases and J dropped 9; count of bases not matched to a gene: 11. This CDR3 has 15 amino acids. The germline V gene encodes CDR1 DFQATT and CDR2 SNEGSKA (reference sequence). CDR3 region: CSASGTSGGPSAQYF. The CDR3 bases are TGCAGTGCTTCTGGGACTAGCGGGGGACCCTCCGCCCAGTACTTC.

The J gene is TRBJ2-3, the V gene TRBV3-1, with D tentatively TRBD2 (6 bases). Trimming removed 2 bases from V and 6 bases from J, with 9 bases in between. From germline, CDR1 is LGHDT and CDR2 YNNKEL (reference sequence). This CDR3 has 13 amino acids. The CDR3 here is CASSQILADTQYF. The CDR3 coding sequence is TGTGCCAGCAGCCAAATACTAGCTGATACGCAGTATTTT.

There are many counts of this clonotype. The genes are TRBV9 and TRBJ1-1; D gene ambiguous. Germline assignment: CDR1 SGDLS and CDR2 YYNGEE. The germline V and J ends were trimmed by 3 bases and 1 base, with 1 base remaining between them. The CDR3 sequence is 11 residues long. This CDR3 reads CASSGNTEAFF. In nucleotides, the CDR3 is TGTGCCAGCAGCGGGAACACTGAAGCTTTCTTT.

The V and J genes are TRBV2 and TRBJ1-1; D gene unclear. The V and J ends lost 6 bases and 0 bases respectively, with 11 bases between them. From germline, CDR1 is SNHLY and CDR2 FYNNEI. This CDR3 is 14 amino acids long. The CDR3 here is CASRGSRMNTEAFF. CDR3 DNA: TGTGCCAGCAGGGGATCGCGGATGAACACTGAAGCTTTCTTT.

This clonotype came up a few times. The chain carries TRBV4-3 and TRBJ2-3, with 11 nucleotides matching TRBD2. V dropped 3 bases and J dropped 7; count of bases not matched to a gene: 12. Germline CDR1 is LGHNA and CDR2 is YSLEER. The CDR3 runs to 17 residues. DNA for the CDR3: TGCGCCAGCAGCCAGTTCGTCGGGGTAGCGGGGGGGAATACGCAGTATTTT. It specifies CASSQFVGVAGGNTQYF.

This clonotype was counted many times. The chain joins TRBV4-3 to TRBJ1-1, with no clear D. This CDR3 comprises 15 residues. The V end lost 5 bases, the J end lost 5 bases, and 18 bases lay between the germline ends. Germline loops: CDR1 LGHNA, CDR2 YSLEER. CDR3 loop: CASSDRPQALTEAFF. CDR3 bases: TGCGCCAGCAGCGATCGTCCTCAGGCATTGACTGAAGCTTTCTTT.

This clonotype is judged medium-sized. This sequence joins TRBV7-2 and TRBJ2-2, with 7 bases fitting TRBD2. This CDR3 is 15 amino acids long. The V segment lost 4 bases and the J segment 5 bases; nucleotides outside the gene matches: 7. The germline CDR1 and CDR2 sequences are SGHTA and FQGNSA. The CDR3 spells CASSSPGGGTGELFF. In DNA, the CDR3 is TGTGCCAGCAGCTCCCCGGGGGGAGGGACCGGGGAGCTGTTTTTT.

This clonotype was detected many times. The chain combines TRBV7-9 with TRBJ1-1; D might be TRBD1 (5 bases). Germline-derived CDR1 and CDR2 are SEHNR and FQNEAQ (reference sequence). V gave up 1 base and J gave up 6 bases, with 15 bases separating them. CDR3 length: 15 amino acids. The CDR3 DNA reads TGTGCCAGCAGCTTAGGGGGTTCGGGACCACCTGAAGCTTTCTTT. Its protein is CASSLGGSGPPEAFF.

This clonotype was found a few times. The V call is TRBV10-3, the J call TRBJ2-7, with D possibly TRBD2 on 5 matching bases. V was pared by 3 bases and J by 7 bases, with 19 bases between. The CDR3 runs 15 residues. The germline V gene encodes CDR1 ENHRY and CDR2 SYGVKD. CDR3 nucleotides: TGTGCCATCAGTGATTTACGAGGAGTGACGGGGGAGCAGTACTTC. Residues: CAISDLRGVTGEQYF.

The chain is built from TRBV3-1 and TRBJ1-6; no firm D call. The CDR3 extends over 13 amino acids. Germline V gene data show CDR1 as LGHDT and CDR2 as YNNKEL (reference sequence). Trimming pared 1 base from V and 18 bases from J, leaving 16 bases between. The CDR3 region has the DNA TGTGCCAGCAGCCAAGCTTTCGACACAGACCCCCACTTT. Its translation is CASSQAFDTDPHF.

This clonotype has a count of ten or more. The gene calls are TRBV7-3 and TRBJ2-7; no definite D call. Germline lookup yields CDR1 SGHTA and CDR2 FQGTGA. This CDR3 has 15 amino acids. V lost 2 bases and J 0 bases, leaving 11 bases between the germline ends. Here the CDR3 reads CASSLVPGPSYEQYF. The DNA for the CDR3 is TGTGCCAGCAGCTTAGTACCCGGGCCCTCCTACGAGCAGTACTTC.

Ten or more counts support this clonotype. The chain joins TRBV5-1 to TRBJ1-2; 8 bases fit TRBD1. This CDR3 spans 14 amino acids. Trimming at V came to 4 bases and at J to 2 bases, leaving 4 bases not matched to a gene. Germline values: CDR1 SGHRS, CDR2 YFSETQ. CDR3 sequence reads: CASSPTGDNYGYTF. CDR3 in DNA: TGCGCCAGCAGCCCGACAGGGGACAACTATGGCTACACCTTC. Full variable domain (rest looked up from reference TRBV5-1 and TRBJ1-2): KAGVTQTPRYLIKTRGQQVTLSCSPISGHRSVSWYQQTPGQGLQFLFEYFSETQRNKGNFPGRFSGRQFSNSRSEMNVSTLELGDSALYLCASSPTGDNYGYTFGSGTRLTVV.